Sequencing of this T cell receptor (beta chain) was carried out in a study of cytomegalovirus exposure and HLA in healthy donors. In the study overall: An earlier analysis identified under 130 million unique TCR beta sequences in about 180 million T cells.

Study-wide points: Presence/absence analyses assumed roughly uniform sequencing depth across donors, which may not hold. Likely technical artifact: a cluster of highly shared sequence variants. The study put 150 to 200 TCR beta chains on its list as cytomegalovirus-associated.

Concerning this clone itself: Its specificity is unknown.

The CDR3 loop spans 14 amino acids. Germline CDR1 is MDHEN and CDR2 is SYDVKM. Trimming took 2 bases from V and 3 from J, leaving 11 bases between them. Amplification used 60 Vbeta primers and 13 Jbeta primers. Only in-frame clones appear in the TCRdb table, and some are missing; sequencing was by immunoSEQ multiplex PCR. The table lists 150,000 to 200,000 clones, roughly 80% of them singletons. Sequencing was done on a sample of PBMCs. This receptor was obtained from a man between 18 and 29 years old in good health and CMV-seronegative. The chain links TRBV28 to TRBJ2-7; a possible D gene is TRBD2 (6 bases). The CDR3 coding sequence is TGTGCCAGCAGTTTAGAACTAGCTTACTACGAGCAGTACTTC. Translating it yields CASSLELAYYEQYF.